This T cell receptor (beta chain) was identified in a study of T cells after yellow fever vaccination. Whole-study context: Preparation of fractions with low cell numbers was performed using SMART-Seq v4 Ultra Low Input.

This CDR3 has 14 residues. CDR1 is SGHTA, CDR2 FQGNSA, per germline. Each CDR3 protein gets one entry after TCRdb re-called the 5' RACE reads with MiXCR. The sample includes some 560,000 distinct CDR3 sequences, around 21% of them seen just once. This clonotype was counted many times. A junction boundary mismatches the germline segment, possibly from a read error. V is TRBV7-2 and J is TRBJ2-5; TRBD2 aligns across 11 bases. Sequenced material: PBMCs, taken 15 days after the yellow fever booster vaccination. The receptor was derived from a man aged 25-45 years who received the YFV17D yellow fever vaccine. The chain's CDR3 is CASSIAGGQKTQYF. CDR3 nucleotide sequence: TGTGCCAGCAGCATAGCGGGAGGGCAGAAGACCCAGTACTTC.